This TCR beta chain is from a study of blood T cell repertoires in COVID-19. As for the study in general: Both acute and convalescent COVID-19 samples were obtained from the United States, Italy and Spain.

The CDR3 has 12 residues. The V gene's germline CDR1 is LGHNT and CDR2 FRNRAP. V dropped 5 bases and J dropped 3 bases, with 8 bases sitting between them. Sequencing was performed with immunoSEQ multiplex PCR; in TCRdb, only in-frame clones are kept and a portion is missing. This table has 140,000 to 150,000 clones, approximately 91% appearing once. The receptor comes from a human donor in a cohort sampled during active COVID-19. Sequencing input: peripheral blood. The rearrangement joins TRBV12-5 to TRBJ2-7, with a tentative D call TRBD2 (6 bases). The CDR3 region has the DNA TGTGCTAGTGGTCCGACTAGCTACGAGCAGTACTTC. It is translated as CASGPTSYEQYF.